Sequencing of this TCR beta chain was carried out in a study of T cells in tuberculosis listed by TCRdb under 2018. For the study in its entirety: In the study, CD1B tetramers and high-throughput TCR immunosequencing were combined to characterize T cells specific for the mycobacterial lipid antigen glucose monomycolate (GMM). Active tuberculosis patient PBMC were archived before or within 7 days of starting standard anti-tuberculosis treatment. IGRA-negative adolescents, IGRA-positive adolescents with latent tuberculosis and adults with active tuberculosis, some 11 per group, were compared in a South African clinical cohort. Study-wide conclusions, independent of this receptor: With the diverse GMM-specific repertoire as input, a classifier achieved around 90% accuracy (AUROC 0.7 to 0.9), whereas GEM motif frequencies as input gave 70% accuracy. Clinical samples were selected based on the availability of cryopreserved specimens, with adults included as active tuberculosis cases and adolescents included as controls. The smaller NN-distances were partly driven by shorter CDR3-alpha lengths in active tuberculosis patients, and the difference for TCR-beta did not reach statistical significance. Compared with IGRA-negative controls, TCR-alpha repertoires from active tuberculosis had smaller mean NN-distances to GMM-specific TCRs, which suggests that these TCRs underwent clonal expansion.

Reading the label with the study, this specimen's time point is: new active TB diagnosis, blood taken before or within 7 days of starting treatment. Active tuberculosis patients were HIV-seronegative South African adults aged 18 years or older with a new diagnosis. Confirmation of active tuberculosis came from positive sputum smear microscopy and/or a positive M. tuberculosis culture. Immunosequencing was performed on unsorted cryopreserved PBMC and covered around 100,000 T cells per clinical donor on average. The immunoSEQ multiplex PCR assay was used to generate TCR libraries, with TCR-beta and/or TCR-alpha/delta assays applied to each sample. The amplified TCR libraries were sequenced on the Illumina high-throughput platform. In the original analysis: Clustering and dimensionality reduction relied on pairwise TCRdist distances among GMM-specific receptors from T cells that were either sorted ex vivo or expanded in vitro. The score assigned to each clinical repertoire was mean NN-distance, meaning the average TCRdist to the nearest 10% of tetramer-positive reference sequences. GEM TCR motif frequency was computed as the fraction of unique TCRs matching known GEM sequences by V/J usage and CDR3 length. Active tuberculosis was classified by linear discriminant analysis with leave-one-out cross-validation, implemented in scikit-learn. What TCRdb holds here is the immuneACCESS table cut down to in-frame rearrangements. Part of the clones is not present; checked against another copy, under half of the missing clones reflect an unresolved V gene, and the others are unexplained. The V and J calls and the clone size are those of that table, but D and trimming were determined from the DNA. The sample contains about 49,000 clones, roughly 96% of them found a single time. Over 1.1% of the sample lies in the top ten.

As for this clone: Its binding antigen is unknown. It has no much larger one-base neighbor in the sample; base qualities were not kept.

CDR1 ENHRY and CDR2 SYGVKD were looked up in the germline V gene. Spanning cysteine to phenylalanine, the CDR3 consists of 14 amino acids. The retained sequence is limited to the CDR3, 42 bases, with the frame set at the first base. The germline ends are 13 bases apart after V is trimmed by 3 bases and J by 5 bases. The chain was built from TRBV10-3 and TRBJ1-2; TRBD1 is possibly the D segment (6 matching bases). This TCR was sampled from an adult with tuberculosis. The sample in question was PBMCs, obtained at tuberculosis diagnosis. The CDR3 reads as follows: CAISEQGEGYGYTF. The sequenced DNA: TGTGCCATCAGTGAACAGGGAGAAGGGTATGGCTACACCTTC.